The 20 T cell receptor beta chains given below trace back to one sample, sequenced in a study of blood T cell repertoires in COVID-19. The repertoire was sequenced with immunoSEQ multiplex PCR; TCRdb's copy has only in-frame clones and lacks some. The data contain over 200,000 clones, roughly 86% of them singletons. The specimen sequenced was peripheral blood. The receptors were sampled from a woman aged 40 to 50 with acute or convalescent COVID-19.

CDR3 in amino acids: CSVEEGLAGYEQYF. The CDR3 nucleotides are TGCAGCGTTGAAGAAGGACTAGCAGGCTACGAGCAGTACTTC. The chain employs TRBV29-1 and TRBJ2-7; 8 bases align to TRBD2. Germline CDR1 SQVTM, CDR2 ANQGSEA. The V and J ends lost 0 bases and 3 bases, in that order; junction bases with no gene match: 4. This CDR3 is 14 amino acids long.

The chain combines TRBV6-5 with TRBJ1-2, with D hard to call. V was pared by 2 bases and J by 5 bases, with 12 bases between. The CDR3 sequence is 14 residues long. CDR1 is MNHEY, CDR2 SVGAGI, per germline. In nucleotides, the CDR3 is TGTGCCAGCAGTTACAGGGAGGGAGGATATGGCTACACCTTC. Its translation is CASSYREGGYGYTF.

The V gene is TRBV5-8, the J gene TRBJ2-1, with D tentatively TRBD2 (5 bases). Trimming shortened V by 1 base and J by 4 bases, and 15 bases separated the two germline ends. The CDR3 is 16 residues long. Germline CDR1 SGHTS, CDR2 YDEGEE. Written as DNA, the CDR3 is TGTGCCAGCAGCTTGCTTATAGCGCCCCTATACAATGAGCAGTTCTTC. This codes for CASSLLIAPLYNEQFF.

Only a few counts were recorded for this clone. The chain links TRBV27 to TRBJ2-1; D not certain. Germline V CDR1 and CDR2: MNHEY, SMNVEV (reference sequence). With 8 bases removed from V and 0 bases from J, the gap between germline ends came to 11 bases. The CDR3 is 14 residues long. The CDR3 sequence is CASAALSSYNEQFF. The CDR3 coding sequence is TGTGCCAGCGCGGCGCTGAGCTCCTACAATGAGCAGTTCTTC.

CDR3: CATSDFAGVNTDTQYF. CDR3 in DNA: TGTGCCACCAGTGATTTTGCGGGAGTTAACACAGATACGCAGTATTTT. This chain joins TRBV24-1 and TRBJ2-3; 7 bases map to TRBD2. With V trimmed by 1 base and J by 2 bases, 5 bases remained unmatched. CDR3 length: 16 amino acids. In germline, CDR1 is KGHDR, CDR2 SFDVKD.

The rearrangement uses TRBV14 and TRBJ1-2; D is perhaps TRBD1 (6 bases). The CDR3 runs to 15 residues. Trimming stripped 0 bases from V and 3 bases from J, with 11 bases between. Germline V lookup: CDR1 SGHDN, CDR2 FVKESK. CDR3 DNA sequence: TGTGCCAGCAGCCAAGATGGGGGCGCTTACTATGGCTACACCTTC. This gives the protein CASSQDGGAYYGYTF.

This sequence joins TRBV7-2 and TRBJ2-1; 7 bases align to TRBD1. The germline V gene encodes CDR1 SGHTA and CDR2 FQGNSA. This CDR3 spans 13 amino acids. V lost 7 bases to trimming and J lost 6 bases; unmatched junction nucleotides: 6. The CDR3 loop is CASIGQVGNEQFF. In DNA, the CDR3 is TGTGCCAGCATCGGACAGGTTGGCAATGAGCAGTTCTTC. The whole variable domain, remainder taken from reference TRBV7-2 and TRBJ2-1, is GAGVSQSPSNKVTEKGKDVELRCDPISGHTALYWYRQSLGQGLEFLIYFQGNSAPDKSGLPSDRFSAERTGGSVSTLTIQRTQQEDSAVYLCASIGQVGNEQFFGPGTRLTVL.

The CDR3 here is CASSLVAGGRAFF. The CDR3 DNA follows: TGTGCCAGCAGCTTAGTGGCGGGCGGGAGAGCTTTCTTT. The chain has TRBV7-8 and TRBJ1-1; D is uncertain. The ends were cut back, 1 base at V and 10 bases at J, with 13 bases in the middle. The CDR3 is made up of 13 amino acids. Germline assignment: CDR1 SGHVS and CDR2 FQNEAQ.

CDR3 bases: TGTGCCAGCAGTGTGGGGACAGCATATGGCTACACCTTC. This codes for CASSVGTAYGYTF. This chain connects TRBV25-1 to TRBJ1-2; 7 bases are shared with TRBD1. Per germline, CDR1 MGHDK and CDR2 SYGVNS. The CDR3 is 13 residues long. Trimming took 4 bases from V and 5 from J; bases not matched to a gene: 4.

The V call is TRBV12-3 or TRBV12-4, the J call TRBJ1-2; a possible D gene is TRBD1 (5 bases). CDR3 size: 13 residues. Trimming stripped 6 bases from V and 3 bases from J, with 11 bases between. CDR3 in DNA: TGTGCCAGCAGCCCTCGGGGGGACTATGGCTACACCTTC. Encoded protein: CASSPRGDYGYTF.

This chain joins TRBV5-1 and TRBJ2-2; 9 bases match TRBD2. Germline V gives CDR1 SGHRS, CDR2 YFSETQ. This CDR3 has 15 amino acids. V was pared by 2 bases and J by 6 bases, with 5 bases of the junction left unmatched. The CDR3 nucleotides read TGCGCCAGCAGCTTCCAGCGGGGGGAAGCCGGGGAGCTGTTTTTT. Translated, it gives CASSFQRGEAGELFF. Full variable domain (missing parts from reference TRBV5-1 and TRBJ2-2): KAGVTQTPRYLIKTRGQQVTLSCSPISGHRSVSWYQQTPGQGLQFLFEYFSETQRNKGNFPGRFSGRQFSNSRSEMNVSTLELGDSALYLCASSFQRGEAGELFFGEGSRLTVL.

The gene calls are TRBV18 and TRBJ1-4, with D possibly TRBD1 on 5 matching bases. Germline values: CDR1 KGHSH, CDR2 LQKENI. Trimming pared 0 bases from V and 0 bases from J, leaving 5 bases between. The CDR3 extends over 15 amino acids. The CDR3 DNA reads as TGTGCCAGCTCACCACCGACAGCAACTAATGAAAAACTGTTTTTT. Protein sequence: CASSPPTATNEKLFF.

Concerning this clone itself: The germline gene is not matched at one end of the junction; a read error may be the cause. This sequence joins TRBV14 and TRBJ2-3; 9 positions agree with TRBD2. Looked up from germline, CDR1 is SGHDN and CDR2 is FVKESK. This CDR3 spans 12 amino acids. CDR3 DNA sequence: TGTGCCAGCAGCCATCTCAGCGGGAGGTTGGATTTT. Translation: CASSHLSGRLDF.

The V gene is TRBV7-9, the J gene TRBJ2-1, with D perhaps TRBD1 (6 bases). This CDR3 is 19 amino acids long. The germline gives CDR1 SEHNR, CDR2 FQNEAQ (reference sequence). Trimming removed 3 bases from V and 0 bases from J, with 21 bases in between. CDR3 coding DNA: TGTGCCAGCAGCTTTTCGATTGCTGGGGGCACGAACTCCTACAATGAGCAGTTCTTC. It yields the protein CASSFSIAGGTNSYNEQFF.

Only one count was recorded for this clone. The chain joins TRBV4-1 to TRBJ1-2; D not resolved. Germline V gene data show CDR1 as MGHRA and CDR2 as YSYEKL. The CDR3 extends over 16 amino acids. V was cut by 5 bases and J by 8 bases, with 24 bases left in between. CDR3: CASSSNDATYPGGYTF. CDR3 in DNA: TGCGCCAGCAGCTCAAACGACGCTACCTACCCGGGAGGCTACACCTTC.

The rearrangement links TRBV6-1 to TRBJ1-6; unclear D gene. Germline V gene lookup returns CDR1 MNHNS and CDR2 SASEGT. This CDR3 region has 16 residues. V gave up 2 bases and J gave up 9 bases, with 17 bases separating them. The CDR3 protein is CASSESPRGRGSPLHF. CDR3 coding DNA: TGTGCCAGCAGTGAATCGCCCCGGGGTAGAGGTTCACCCCTCCACTTT.

V is TRBV11-2 and J is TRBJ2-3; the D gene is possibly TRBD1 (6 bases). This CDR3 is built from 16 residues. Germline V gene data show CDR1 as SGHAT and CDR2 as FQNNGV. The V and J ends lost 6 bases and 1 base respectively, with 17 bases between them. The CDR3 sequence: CASRRRASGGTDTQYF. The DNA of the CDR3 is TGTGCCAGCAGAAGAAGGGCGTCAGGGGGCACAGATACGCAGTATTTT.

This clone showed up just once. The chain carries TRBV15 and TRBJ1-6; D is unclear. Per germline, CDR1 LNHNV and CDR2 YYDKDF (reference sequence). The V end lost 1 base, the J end lost 5 bases, and 6 bases lay between the germline ends. The CDR3 spans 14 residues. CDR3 DNA sequence: TGTGCCACCAGCAGAGGAGTAAATAATTCACCCCTCCACTTT. Its protein product is CATSRGVNNSPLHF.

V gene TRBV9 combines with J gene TRBJ1-4, with 7 bases fitting TRBD1. This CDR3 region has 16 residues. The V segment lost 1 base and the J segment 5 bases; nucleotides outside the gene matches: 8. CDR1 is SGDLS, CDR2 YYNGEE, per germline. Here the CDR3 DNA reads TGTGCCAGCAGCGTATTCGCCGGGACAGCAAATGAAAAACTGTTTTTT. This encodes CASSVFAGTANEKLFF.

The J gene is TRBJ2-4, the V gene TRBV7-7, with 10 nucleotides matching TRBD1. J lost 1 base, V lost 2 bases, and 14 bases had no gene match. The CDR3 loop spans 20 amino acids. CDR1 and CDR2 from the germline V gene are SSHAT and FNYEAQ (reference sequence). The CDR3 sequence: CASSLSPGPTGGAAKNIQYF. The DNA of the CDR3 is TGTGCCAGCAGCTTATCGCCCGGCCCGACAGGGGGCGCGGCCAAAAACATTCAGTACTTC.